Sequencing of this T cell receptor beta chain was carried out in a study of cytomegalovirus exposure and HLA in healthy donors (dated by TCRdb to about 2017). For the wider study: According to an earlier analysis of 550 to 700 of the donors, some 170 million T cells yielded roughly 110 million unique TCR beta sequences and approximately 300 Gb of sequence data. An early release that covered approximately 600 HLA-typed donors contained approximately 300 gigabases of sequencing data and tens of millions of unique TCR sequences. The genetic ancestry cluster associated with self-reported Caucasian donors included 80% to 90% of the 398 genotyped donors. In the later analysis, no new phenotypic data were used to find candidate immune exposures; instead, reliance was placed on TCR beta sequences and their occurrence across donors. Donor age, sex, ethnicity and CMV serostatus were compiled together with the repertoire data. Class I and class II HLA loci were covered by the typing at four-digit resolution. Typing coverage differed by locus: A, B, C, DRB1 and DQB1 were typed in about 620-640 donors, DQA1 in 522, DPA1 in 600 to 610, and DPB1 in 450 to 480. The T cell repertoires of 670 or so subjects were profiled by immunosequencing and related to cytomegalovirus serostatus. A later genetic analysis took genome-wide SNP genotypes for about three fifths of the 666 donors and used that subset as a discovery cohort. An earlier analysis of 450 to 750 of the donors used high-throughput TCR beta sequencing to judge whether each TCR beta V gene segment behaved as functional or pseudogenic. Every discovery cohort repertoire had been produced on one sequencing platform. Several DR-DQ haplotypes were handled as single units for association and clustering because linkage in the cohort was strong. Among about 400 genotyped donors of the cohort, an average of roughly 230,000 unique TCR beta nucleotide sequences was sequenced per donor, of which about 20% were non-productive. The study was designed to test whether signatures of past pathogen exposure could be identified by cataloging public T cell receptors. Along with the approximately 700-subject first cohort, a separate validation cohort of over 90 different subjects was used. To predict cytomegalovirus infection status, the study combined high-throughput TCR immunosequencing, statistical association of individual TCRs with disease status, and machine learning. To study patterns of TCR occurrence, a later analysis re-analyzed previously published TCR beta repertoires from 666 donors and added high-resolution HLA genotyping. Paper-wide results and their limitations: In vitro tests confirmed that three of the cytomegalovirus-associated TCR beta chains recognize cytomegalovirus antigens. A further reported finding was that TCR beta sequences accurately predicted the HLA-A and HLA-B alleles for most subjects in the first cohort. Several of the top co-occurrence clusters appeared to be linked to parvovirus B19, influenza, CMV and Epstein-Barr virus, according to a later analysis. According to a later genetic analysis, donors in an Asian-associated ancestry cluster had fewer N-insertions in productive TCRs than the approximately 670-donor mean. The 87-base-pair reads could not distinguish some IMGT-functional V segments, including TRBV6-2 and TRBV6-3, so those segments were excluded. When HLA alleles, especially DR and DQ, strongly co-occurred, TCR associations were difficult to assign to individual alleles. Because HLA typing was unavailable for some donors at each locus, only the typed subset was used in association tests. An earlier analysis of some 560 of the donors showed that most TCR beta V segments appeared in productive rearrangements either about 87% or about 30% of the time, which broadly matched IMGT annotations. The earlier analysis of some 540 of the donors excluded around 17 rarely observed V segments, including chromosome 9 orphons, because counts were too low. In a later analysis, HLA-associated TCR beta chains showed more clonal expansion and lower generation probabilities than non-associated chains that were equally common. The sequencing pipeline was judged likely to have produced a cluster of highly shared sequence variants as a technical artifact. In a later analysis, most CMV-associated TCR beta chains were found to appear HLA-restricted, with HLA associations seemingly driven largely by CMV exposure. Across donors, most TCR sequences were observed very rarely, whereas some public TCRs were present in many individuals. Correlated functional status among segregating V segments might reflect linkage disequilibrium, but an unknown experimental factor could not be ruled out. V-gene and J-gene trimming of TCR beta chains was associated with a missense DCLRE1C variant in a later genetic analysis, and the association was replicated in an independent cohort. The study gave a list of 150 to 200 TCR beta chains associated with cytomegalovirus. Only TCR beta chains were sequenced in this cohort, and the absence of alpha or paired-chain data limited detectable features. Sequencing depth was assumed to be roughly uniform across donors in the presence/absence analyses, though that assumption may not hold. In a later analysis, some 17,000 TCR beta sequences were associated with specific HLA alleles at a false discovery rate of 0.05. The only immune exposure information available for the cohort was CMV serostatus. Cytomegalovirus status was reported to be diagnosed by the classifier with high specificity and sensitivity in both the original and validation cohorts. According to a later analysis, TCR association rates differed among HLA loci, with DRB1 alleles showing the most associated TCRs and HLA-C alleles showing the fewest. The authors suggested that the approach could potentially be extended to other disease states and immunological phenotypes.

The library was produced with the immunoSEQ multiplex PCR assay. For the multiplex PCR, a mixture combining 60 forward primers for TCR Vbeta segments and 13 reverse primers for TCR Jbeta segments was used. A multiplex PCR assay on genomic DNA amplified the CDR3 region of rearranged TCR beta genes. The amplified TCR beta libraries were sequenced on the Illumina HiSeq System as 87-base-pair reads. The source study handled its data this way. A later analysis counted tens of millions of unique TCR beta chains across the 700 or so repertoires, and some 11 million of these chains were shared by at least two donors. Raw reads were error-corrected and collapsed into unique sequences by a nearest-neighbor algorithm in which closely related sequences were merged to remove PCR and sequencing errors. V, D and J gene segments were assigned by aligning CDR3 sequences to IMGT reference sequences. Each retained sequence needed at least a six-nucleotide match to both a V gene segment and a J gene segment. A rearrangement counted as productive if the CDR3 had no stop codons and remained in frame with V and J, and every other rearrangement counted as non-productive. CDR3 was defined by IMGT convention, running from the second conserved V-encoded cysteine to the conserved J-encoded phenylalanine. The earlier analysis of fewer than 700 of the donors excluded sequences that lacked an unambiguous match to a single V gene segment. An earlier analysis of several hundred of the donors called V segments functional above 56.7% productive rearrangements and segregating when the between-donor standard deviation exceeded 5%. To diagnose cytomegalovirus status from the catalog of TCR beta chain sequences, a statistical classification framework was built. In a later analysis, TCR nucleotide sequences were compared against IMGT/GENE-DB human TR gene sequences so that V and J genes could be assigned. The TCRdist pipeline was used in a later analysis to assign CDR3 sequences and most-parsimonious VDJ recombination scenarios. In a later analysis, each TCR beta chain was defined by its CDR3 amino acid sequence together with its V-gene family, and reads lacking a unique V-gene family were excluded. As a way to deal with suspected cross-contamination and a sequencing artifact, a later analysis dropped more than 500 nucleotide sequences that were highly shared and had low generation probability. A later analysis calculated a clonal expansion index for each public chain from normalized within-repertoire ranks of inferred template counts. Generation probabilities in a later analysis came from a VDJ recombination model fitted to out-of-frame rearrangements, and those results were checked against IGoR. In a later analysis, TCR-TCR, TCR-HLA and TCR-CMV co-occurrence was scored with hypergeometric tests, and a repertoire-size bias correction was applied to TCR pairs. A later analysis estimated false discovery rates by permuting HLA or CMV assignments 20 times. In a later analysis, co-occurring TCRs were grouped using DBSCAN, and TCRdist sequence similarity was added for clustering within HLA-allele-positive subsets. Repertoires with fewer than 30,000 or more than 120,000 public chains were left out of co-occurrence clustering, as were five repertoires with anomalous nucleotide sharing. The table comes from immuneACCESS by way of TCRdb, which keeps in-frame sequences with V and J called. Part of the clones is missing from these tables; in studies checked, under half for an unresolved V gene and the rest for unknown reasons. Clone size and the V and J calls come from that table; the DNA yielded D and trimming. The table for this sample lists more than 95,000 clones; just under 75% of them were counted only once. The top ten clones comprise less than 5% of the sample.

The cohort comprised 550 to 700 healthy bone marrow donors. All cohort members were sampled while nominally healthy, although unrecorded immune exposures were likely present. The donor tested CMV seropositive, placing the donor among the roughly 300 seropositive members of the cohort. Each donor provided a peripheral blood sample, and peripheral blood mononuclear cells were used for TCR beta sequencing. Genomic DNA extraction from the blood cell samples was performed with the Qiagen DNeasy Blood Extraction Kit. A remark on this clone: Its antigen has not been determined. Base quality data are lacking; no much larger clone is found one base away.

Trimming leaves V shorter by 2 bases and J shorter by 4 bases, with the junction holding 9 bases beyond the gene matches. The CDR3, cysteine through phenylalanine, is 16 amino acids long. The retained sequence is limited to the CDR3, 48 bases, with the frame set at the first base. CDR1 SEHNR and CDR2 FQNEAQ are derived from the germline V gene (reference sequence). The origin of this receptor is a man between 60 and 75 years old in good health and CMV-seropositive. The chain joins TRBV7-9 to TRBJ1-2, and 8 junction bases match TRBD1. Specimen: PBMCs. The DNA reads TGTGCCAGCAGCTTATTCTACGGGACAGGAAGCTATGGCTACACCTTC. Its product reads: CASSLFYGTGSYGYTF.